This TCR beta chain emerged from a study of cytomegalovirus exposure and HLA in healthy donors (dated by TCRdb to about 2017). As for the study more broadly: An earlier analysis of roughly 500 of the donors reported about 250 Gb of sequence data and some 120 million unique TCR beta sequences from 190 million or so T cells. A later analysis re-analyzed previously published TCR beta repertoires from 660 or so donors and added high-resolution HLA genotyping to study TCR occurrence patterns. Roughly 300 gigabases of sequencing data and roughly 81 million unique TCR sequences made up an early release that covered roughly 670 HLA-typed donors. All discovery cohort repertoires had been generated on a single sequencing platform. The study aimed to test whether signatures of past pathogen exposure could be identified by cataloging public T cell receptors. Among 350 to 400 genotyped donors of the cohort, an average of roughly 240,000 unique TCR beta nucleotide sequences were sequenced per donor, 15% to 20% of them non-productive. The study combined high-throughput TCR immunosequencing, statistical association of individual TCRs with disease status, and machine learning to predict cytomegalovirus infection status. Roughly 5 DR-DQ haplotypes were handled as single units for association and clustering because linkage in the cohort was strong. A separate validation cohort of approximately 130 different subjects was used in addition to the approximately 700-subject first cohort. The later analysis used no new phenotypic data to find candidate immune exposures, relying instead on TCR beta sequences and their occurrence across donors. The number of typed donors differed by locus: roughly 620-640 for A, B, C, DRB1 and DQB1; 500 to 550 for DQA1; around 610 for DPA1; and 400 to 480 for DPB1. Donor age, sex, ethnicity and CMV serostatus were collected together with the repertoire data. In an earlier analysis of more than 550 of the donors, high-throughput TCR beta sequencing was used to judge whether each TCR beta V gene segment behaved as functional or pseudogenic. A later genetic analysis took genome-wide SNP genotypes for about three fifths of the 666 donors and used that subset as a discovery cohort. Class I and class II HLA loci were covered by the typing at four-digit resolution. Of the roughly 400 genotyped donors, about 84% fell in the genetic ancestry cluster associated with self-reported Caucasian donors. Using immunosequencing, the study profiled T cell repertoires from approximately 700 subjects and related those repertoires to cytomegalovirus serostatus. Study-level results and caveats: In this cohort, only TCR beta chains were sequenced, and detectable features were limited by the absence of alpha or paired-chain data. In a later analysis, the rate of TCR association differed among HLA loci, with DRB1 alleles having the most associated TCRs and HLA-C alleles having the fewest. A later genetic analysis associated a missense DCLRE1C variant with V-gene and J-gene trimming of TCR beta chains, and an independent cohort replicated the association. Because HLA typing was unavailable for some donors at each locus, only the typed subset was used in association tests. Most TCR sequences were observed very rarely across donors, whereas some public TCRs were present in many individuals. Cytomegalovirus status was reported to be diagnosed by the classifier with high specificity and sensitivity in both the original and validation cohorts. Compared with the 666-donor mean, donors in an Asian-associated ancestry cluster had fewer N-insertions in productive TCRs, according to a later genetic analysis. A later analysis reported that several top co-occurrence clusters appeared linked to parvovirus B19, influenza, CMV and Epstein-Barr virus. Strong co-occurrence of HLA alleles, especially DR and DQ, made assigning TCR associations to individual alleles difficult. According to a later analysis, most CMV-associated TCR beta chains appeared to be HLA-restricted, and the HLA associations seemed to be driven largely by CMV exposure. Broadly in line with IMGT annotations, most TCR beta V segments showed up in productive rearrangements about 90% or about 30% of the time in an earlier analysis of around 550 of the donors. The presence/absence analyses assumed that sequencing depth was roughly uniform across donors, and that assumption may not be true. The authors suggested that the approach could potentially be extended to other disease states and immunological phenotypes. In a later analysis, HLA-associated TCR beta chains showed more clonal expansion and lower generation probabilities than non-associated chains that were equally common. CMV serostatus was the only immune exposure information available for the cohort. A cluster of highly shared sequence variants was judged likely to be a technical artifact of the sequencing pipeline. Because counts were too low, about 18 rarely observed V segments, including chromosome 9 orphons, were left out of the earlier analysis of some 600 of the donors. The study gave a list of 150 to 200 TCR beta chains associated with cytomegalovirus. Linkage disequilibrium might explain the correlated functional status among segregating V segments, but an unknown experimental factor could not be ruled out. Specific HLA alleles were associated with over 15,000 TCR beta sequences at a false discovery rate of 0.05 in a later analysis. A further reported finding was that TCR beta sequences accurately predicted the HLA-A and HLA-B alleles for most subjects in the first cohort. Some IMGT-functional V segments, including TRBV6-2 and TRBV6-3, could not be distinguished by the 87-base-pair reads and were therefore excluded. A few of the identified cytomegalovirus-associated TCR beta chains were confirmed in vitro to be specific for cytomegalovirus antigens.

Of note for this clone: Its antigen has not been determined. No quality values exist for individual bases; no much larger clone is one base distant.

The trim is 3 bases for V and 7 bases for J, with a gap of 12 bases between the germline ends. The CDR3 starts with the cysteine, ends with the phenylalanine, and has 13 residues. Solely the CDR3 DNA is kept, with 39 bases framed from the first base. The germline V gene encodes CDR1 SGHAT and CDR2 FQNNGV. The library was obtained by the immunoSEQ multiplex PCR assay. For the multiplex PCR, a mixture combining 60 forward primers for TCR Vbeta segments and 13 reverse primers for TCR Jbeta segments was used. A multiplex PCR assay on genomic DNA amplified the CDR3 region of rearranged TCR beta genes. On the Illumina HiSeq System, the amplified TCR beta libraries were sequenced as 87-base-pair reads. Per the original workflow: A later analysis tallied around 87 million unique TCR beta chains across the 700 or so repertoires, and about 12 million of those chains were shared by two or more donors. Raw reads were error-corrected and collapsed into unique sequences with a nearest-neighbor algorithm that merged closely related sequences to remove PCR and sequencing errors. CDR3 sequences were aligned to IMGT reference sequences to assign V, D and J gene segments. For a sequence to be retained, a match of at least six nucleotides was required to both a V gene segment and a J gene segment. A rearrangement was called productive if the CDR3 had no stop codons and remained in frame with V and J, and every other rearrangement was called non-productive. Following IMGT convention, CDR3 was defined as the stretch from the second conserved V-encoded cysteine up to the conserved J-encoded phenylalanine. The earlier analysis of some 600 of the donors excluded sequences that lacked an unambiguous match to a single V gene segment. In an earlier analysis of roughly 600 of the donors, a V segment was called functional when productive rearrangements were above 56.7%, and segregating when the standard deviation between donors exceeded 5%. A statistical classification framework was developed to diagnose cytomegalovirus status using the catalog of TCR beta chain sequences. V and J gene assignment, in a later analysis, came from comparing TCR nucleotide sequences with IMGT/GENE-DB human TR gene sequences. A later analysis assigned CDR3 sequences and most-parsimonious VDJ recombination scenarios with the TCRdist pipeline. In a later analysis, every TCR beta chain was defined by the combination of its CDR3 amino acid sequence and its V-gene family, and reads without a unique V-gene family were dropped. A later analysis removed 592 highly shared, low-generation-probability nucleotide sequences to deal with suspected cross-contamination and a sequencing artifact. For each public chain, a later analysis derived a clonal expansion index from normalized ranks of inferred template counts within each repertoire. In a later analysis, generation probabilities were computed with a VDJ recombination model fitted to out-of-frame rearrangements, and the resulting probabilities were checked against IGoR. In a later analysis, hypergeometric tests were used to score TCR-TCR, TCR-HLA and TCR-CMV co-occurrence, with a repertoire-size bias correction applied to TCR pairs. A later analysis estimated false discovery rates by permuting HLA or CMV assignments 20 times. In a later analysis, co-occurring TCRs were grouped using DBSCAN, and TCRdist sequence similarity was added for clustering within HLA-allele-positive subsets. For co-occurrence clustering, repertoires with fewer than 30,000 or more than 120,000 public chains were excluded, along with four or five repertoires with anomalous nucleotide sharing. This is the immuneACCESS table as TCRdb keeps it, with only in-frame sequences that have V and J called. A part of the clones is gone; compared with another copy, unresolved V genes explain less than half, and the rest is unexplained. D and trimming were read from the DNA, whereas the V and J calls and clone size are those reported in that table. The sample data list some 85,000 clones, and less than 85% of these were observed just once. The biggest ten clones account for 2% to 2.5% of the sample.

The cohort was made up of 500 to 800 healthy bone marrow donors. At the time of sampling, all cohort members were nominally healthy, though unrecorded immune exposures were likely present. The donor was CMV seronegative and was included in the group of several hundred seronegative cohort members. Each donor provided a peripheral blood sample, and peripheral blood mononuclear cells were used for TCR beta sequencing. The Qiagen DNeasy Blood Extraction Kit was used to extract genomic DNA from the blood cell samples. This chain joins TRBV11-2 to TRBJ1-2; no D gene call is confident. The receptor comes from a man between 18 and 29 years old in good health and CMV-seronegative. The sequencing input was PBMCs. The CDR3 has the sequence CASSLPEGFGYTF. The nucleotide sequence reads TGTGCCAGCAGCTTGCCCGAGGGCTTTGGCTACACCTTC.